Listed below are T cell receptor beta chains from one sample, sequenced in a study of regulatory dendritic cells for organ transplantation. The repertoire was sequenced with immunoSEQ multiplex PCR; TCRdb's copy has only in-frame clones and lacks some. The table lists about 10,000 clones, more than 55% of them singletons. Sequencing was performed on memory CD8+ T cells from blood. The receptors originated from a human donor in good health. The conserved cysteine and the conserved F or W are not part of the CDR3 here.

V,J,CDR3
TRBV4-3,TRBJ2-3,ASSPTSGRDTQY
TRBV27,TRBJ2-7,ASSLSGIYYEQY
TRBV25-1,TRBJ1-4,ASSEGDPNEKLF
TRBV7-2,TRBJ2-5,ASSLAWGNQETQY
TRBV27,TRBJ1-2,ASIPRGGDIYGYT
TRBV6-6,TRBJ2-7,ASSYLDPYEQY
TRBV28,TRBJ2-5,ASSPAGGRGETQY
TRBV11-2,TRBJ2-1,ASSNRDRAPNEQF
TRBV9,TRBJ2-7,ASSTTGTGNYEQY
TRBV19,TRBJ2-2,ASSMGPHTGELF
TRBV4-3,TRBJ2-1,ASSQVLQIEGDEQF
TRBV4-3,TRBJ2-7,ASSLRWTGGIDEQY
TRBV7-2,TRBJ2-7,ASSSRTSGAYEQY
TRBV5-4,TRBJ1-1,ASRISGGGSEAF
TRBV27,TRBJ2-7,ASSPGTGGYEQY
TRBV7-2,TRBJ1-2,ASSARTGGGYGYT
TRBV18,TRBJ2-5,ASSPRETRGVTETQY
TRBV4-3,TRBJ2-7,ASSQDRGAAQY
TRBV19,TRBJ1-2,ASSIPPDTSYGYT
TRBV27,TRBJ2-7,ASSPRTSGSYEQY
TRBV4-2,TRBJ2-7,ASSQEGTGSSSYEQY
TRBV7-9,TRBJ1-5,ASSLGSQPQH
TRBV18,TRBJ1-1,ASSPLARDTMNTEAF
TRBV2,TRBJ1-2,ASSEGGRGANYGYT
TRBV6-5,TRBJ1-1,ASSLGTTEAF
TRBV27,TRBJ1-2,ASSSGQPRSYGYT
TRBV5-8,TRBJ1-5,ASSLGQGGQPQH
TRBV6-4,TRBJ2-1,ASSDTEGGGEGNEQF
TRBV28,TRBJ2-1,ASSFGAQRDEQF
TRBV10-3,TRBJ1-2,AISDRRVYYGYT
TRBV6-4,TRBJ1-1,ASSDSDNTEAF
TRBV5-5,TRBJ1-2,ASSLDTYGYT
TRBV6-5,TRBJ2-7,ASSAGTAREQY
TRBV5-1,TRBJ2-1,ASTTGTYNEQF
TRBV11-3,TRBJ2-4,ASSPAGHDKNIQY
TRBV19,TRBJ1-3,ASSMYSRGNTIY
TRBV7-9,TRBJ2-7,ASSPRDRVSYEQY
TRBV4-3,TRBJ2-7,ASSQEVRGRYEQY
TRBV13,TRBJ2-7,ASSSGGDIEQY
TRBV4-1,TRBJ2-7,ASSQGYQTQQY
TRBV7-9,TRBJ1-2,ASSLAIGRGYGYT
TRBV10-2,-,ASSHGLGVEQY
TRBV7-8,TRBJ2-5,ASRVDRGPSETQY
TRBV4-3,TRBJ1-5,ASSQEWGTGGQPQH
TRBV11-2,TRBJ1-2,ASSLIGGINYGYT
TRBV13,TRBJ2-7,ASSPNRRGYEQY
TRBV27,TRBJ2-5,ASSPGTRGETQY
TRBV21-1,TRBJ2-7,ASSKDPSGRPSYEQY
TRBV6-5,TRBJ1-2,ASSYSTTRLREGYT
TRBV30,TRBJ1-2,AWTPPSNNYGYT
TRBV11-2,TRBJ2-1,ASSKTSGSSYNEQF
TRBV7-6,TRBJ2-3,ASSQQPSGTDTQY
TRBV13,TRBJ2-7,ASSSMDRGSSYEQY
TRBV9,TRBJ2-7,ASSVGAADYEQY
TRBV4-2,-,ASSQTNGARGELF
TRBV6-5,TRBJ1-2,ASSYGGGNYGYT
TRBV27,TRBJ1-2,ASSLSPTGDNYGYT